This is a list of T cell receptor beta chains from one sample in a study of OX40 agonist ivuxolimab in advanced cancers. Some clones are missing from TCRdb's copy, which holds only in-frame ones; the method was immunoSEQ multiplex PCR. Of about 48,000 clones in the sample, over 90% were seen once. Specimen: CD4+ or CD8+ T cells sorted from blood, collected in a trial of the OX40 agonist ivuxolimab. Source of these receptors: an adult with an advanced solid tumor such as melanoma, head and neck, liver or kidney cancer. Both conserved end residues are part of each CDR3. The D gene is left open where the match is weak. Expanded clones are given a class, and other clones once, few, many or no size at all.

d_call: NA
v_call: TRBV6-1
clone_size: NA
j_call: TRBJ1-3
cdr3_aa: CASSLQGGEGNTIYF
cdr3_nt: TGTGCCAGCAGCCTCCAAGGAGGGGAAGGAAACACCATATATTTT

d_call: NA
v_call: TRBV7-9
clone_size: NA
j_call: TRBJ2-5
cdr3_aa: CASSLTQQETQYF
cdr3_nt: TGTGCCAGCAGCTTAACACAGCAAGAGACCCAGTACTTC

d_call: TRBD1
v_call: TRBV5-1
clone_size: NA
j_call: TRBJ1-2
cdr3_aa: CASSFLQTGAGGYTF
cdr3_nt: TGCGCCAGCAGCTTTTTACAGACAGGGGCCGGTGGCTACACCTTC

d_call: NA
v_call: TRBV6-6
clone_size: NA
j_call: TRBJ1-1
cdr3_aa: CASKMGARGTEAFF
cdr3_nt: TGTGCCAGCAAGATGGGGGCGCGGGGCACTGAAGCTTTCTTT

d_call: NA
v_call: TRBV7-9
clone_size: NA
j_call: TRBJ2-3
cdr3_aa: CASSTPTDTQYF
cdr3_nt: TGTGCCAGCAGCACCCCAACAGATACGCAGTATTTT

d_call: TRBD2
v_call: TRBV6-6
clone_size: NA
j_call: TRBJ2-3
cdr3_aa: CASSYVTSGDTDTQYF
cdr3_nt: TGTGCCAGCAGTTACGTTACTAGCGGGGACACAGATACGCAGTATTTT

d_call: TRBD1
v_call: TRBV5-1
clone_size: once
j_call: TRBJ2-2
cdr3_aa: CASSWTGAENTGELFF
cdr3_nt: TGCGCCAGCAGCTGGACAGGGGCGGAGAACACCGGGGAGCTGTTTTTT

d_call: NA
v_call: TRBV30
clone_size: NA
j_call: TRBJ1-1
cdr3_aa: CAWSTTEAFF
cdr3_nt: TGTGCCTGGAGTACCACTGAAGCTTTCTTT

d_call: NA
v_call: TRBV5-1
clone_size: NA
j_call: TRBJ1-1
cdr3_aa: CASTLGRSNTEAFF
cdr3_nt: TGCGCCAGCACCCTGGGACGGTCGAACACTGAAGCTTTCTTT

d_call: NA
v_call: TRBV5-1
clone_size: once
j_call: TRBJ2-2
cdr3_aa: CASSPDTGELFF
cdr3_nt: TGCGCCAGCAGCCCCGACACCGGGGAGCTGTTTTTT

d_call: NA
v_call: TRBV27
clone_size: NA
j_call: TRBJ1-4
cdr3_aa: CASSLVSTNEKLFF
cdr3_nt: TGTGCCAGCAGCCTTGTTTCAACTAATGAAAAACTGTTTTTT

d_call: NA
v_call: TRBV12-2
clone_size: NA
j_call: TRBJ1-1
cdr3_aa: CASRPNTGRTTEAFF
cdr3_nt: TGTGCAAGTCGCCCGAATACAGGGAGGACAACTGAAGCTTTCTTT

d_call: NA
v_call: TRBV7-2
clone_size: NA
j_call: TRBJ2-6
cdr3_aa: CASSLEETGANVLTF
cdr3_nt: TGTGCCAGCAGCTTGGAAGAGACTGGGGCCAACGTCCTGACTTTC

d_call: NA
v_call: TRBV7-2
clone_size: NA
j_call: TRBJ2-5
cdr3_aa: CATGQGVRGAAETQYF
cdr3_nt: TGTGCCACCGGCCAGGGGGTACGGGGGGCCGCGGAGACCCAGTACTTC

d_call: NA
v_call: TRBV5-6
clone_size: NA
j_call: TRBJ1-2
cdr3_aa: CASSLGTGDGYTF
cdr3_nt: TGTGCCAGCAGCTTGGGTACGGGGGATGGCTACACCTTC

d_call: NA
v_call: TRBV27
clone_size: NA
j_call: TRBJ2-2
cdr3_aa: CASSLRDSVGELFF
cdr3_nt: TGTGCCAGCAGTTTAAGGGATTCTGTCGGGGAGCTGTTTTTT

d_call: NA
v_call: TRBV27
clone_size: NA
j_call: TRBJ2-1
cdr3_aa: CASSWDQNNEQFF
cdr3_nt: TGTGCCAGCAGTTGGGACCAAAACAATGAGCAGTTCTTC

d_call: TRBD1
v_call: TRBV5-5
clone_size: NA
j_call: TRBJ2-7
cdr3_aa: CASSAASGGMDEQYF
cdr3_nt: TGTGCCAGCAGCGCAGCCTCAGGGGGTATGGACGAGCAGTACTTC

d_call: NA
v_call: TRBV6-5
clone_size: NA
j_call: TRBJ1-2
cdr3_aa: CASSSTVNYGYTF
cdr3_nt: TGTGCCAGCAGTTCGACAGTTAACTATGGCTACACCTTC

d_call: NA
v_call: TRBV19
clone_size: NA
j_call: TRBJ2-2
cdr3_aa: CASSNPGSGTGELFF
cdr3_nt: TGTGCCAGTAGTAACCCCGGTAGTGGCACCGGGGAGCTGTTTTTT

d_call: TRBD2
v_call: TRBV6-6
clone_size: NA
j_call: TRBJ2-1
cdr3_aa: CASSYLLAGVYNEQFF
cdr3_nt: TGTGCCAGCAGTTATCTCCTAGCGGGGGTTTACAATGAGCAGTTCTTC

d_call: NA
v_call: TRBV9
clone_size: NA
j_call: TRBJ2-2
cdr3_aa: CASRGGFGELFF
cdr3_nt: TGTGCCAGCAGAGGGGGTTTCGGGGAGCTGTTTTTT

d_call: NA
v_call: TRBV11-2
clone_size: NA
j_call: TRBJ2-1
cdr3_aa: CASSKTSYNEQFF
cdr3_nt: TGTGCCAGCAGCAAGACAAGTTACAATGAGCAGTTCTTC

d_call: NA
v_call: TRBV5-6
clone_size: NA
j_call: TRBJ1-5
cdr3_aa: CASSLGRDNQPQHF
cdr3_nt: TGTGCCAGCAGCTTGGGCAGGGACAATCAGCCCCAGCATTTT

d_call: NA
v_call: TRBV4-1
clone_size: once
j_call: TRBJ1-4
cdr3_aa: CASSQGTRTNEKLFF
cdr3_nt: TGCGCCAGCAGCCAAGGGACAAGAACTAATGAAAAACTGTTTTTT